The rows below give T cell receptor beta chains drawn from one sample of a study of Graves' ophthalmopathy and Graves' hyperthyroidism. Via MiXCR, TCRdb re-called the multiplex PCR reads, giving one row per CDR3 protein. Among approximately 17,000 distinct CDR3 sequences, 46% were seen once, and the ten largest hold 25%. The material sequenced was peripheral blood. Every receptor here comes from a woman between 40 and 55 years old with stable Graves' hyperthyroidism. The CDR3 runs from the conserved cysteine through the conserved F or W. The D gene is left open where the match is weak. The size entry is marked missing in some rows and otherwise reads once, few, many or a size class.

v_call: TRBV10-2; j_call: TRBJ2-7; d_call: TRBD2; clone_size: .; cdr3_aa: CASSEGAGGPGEQYF; cdr3_nt: TGCGCCAGCAGTGAAGGAGCGGGAGGGCCGGGGGAGCAGTACTTC
v_call: TRBV6-1; j_call: TRBJ1-2; d_call: TRBD1; clone_size: .; cdr3_aa: CASSDLPGQGALDGYTF; cdr3_nt: TGTGCCAGCAGTGACCTTCCGGGACAGGGGGCGTTAGATGGCTACACCTTC
v_call: TRBV6-5; j_call: TRBJ2-7; d_call: .; clone_size: many; cdr3_aa: CASSYQGNEQYF; cdr3_nt: TGTGCCAGCAGTTACCAGGGTAACGAGCAGTACTTC
v_call: TRBV10-3; j_call: TRBJ1-1; d_call: .; clone_size: medium-sized; cdr3_aa: CAISPDKNEAFF; cdr3_nt: TGTGCCATCAGCCCTGACAAGAATGAAGCTTTCTTT
v_call: TRBV7-3; j_call: TRBJ2-7; d_call: .; clone_size: once; cdr3_aa: CASSLSPSPREQYF; cdr3_nt: TGTGCCAGCAGCTTAAGTCCAAGCCCGAGAGAGCAGTACTTC
v_call: TRBV6-1; j_call: TRBJ2-3; d_call: TRBD1; clone_size: few; cdr3_aa: CASSERTGGYGTDTQYF; cdr3_nt: TGTGCCAGCAGTGAGAGGACAGGGGGCTATGGCACAGATACGCAGTATTTT
v_call: TRBV24-1; j_call: TRBJ2-5; d_call: TRBD2; clone_size: .; cdr3_aa: CATSDSTAGRAKEIQYF; cdr3_nt: TGTGCCACCAGTGATTCCACGGCAGGGAGGGCAAAAGAGATCCAGTACTTC
v_call: TRBV12-3/TRBV12-4; j_call: TRBJ1-5; d_call: .; clone_size: .; cdr3_aa: CASSPQLDQPQHF; cdr3_nt: TGTGCCAGCAGTCCCCAATTAGATCAGCCCCAGCATTTT
v_call: TRBV11-2; j_call: TRBJ2-1; d_call: .; clone_size: .; cdr3_aa: CASSLDSNEQFF; cdr3_nt: TGTGCCAGCAGCTTAGATAGTAATGAGCAGTTCTTC
v_call: TRBV24-1; j_call: TRBJ1-5; d_call: .; clone_size: .; cdr3_aa: CAWSGDSNQPQHF; cdr3_nt: TGTGCCTGGAGCGGGGATAGCAATCAGCCCCAGCATTTT